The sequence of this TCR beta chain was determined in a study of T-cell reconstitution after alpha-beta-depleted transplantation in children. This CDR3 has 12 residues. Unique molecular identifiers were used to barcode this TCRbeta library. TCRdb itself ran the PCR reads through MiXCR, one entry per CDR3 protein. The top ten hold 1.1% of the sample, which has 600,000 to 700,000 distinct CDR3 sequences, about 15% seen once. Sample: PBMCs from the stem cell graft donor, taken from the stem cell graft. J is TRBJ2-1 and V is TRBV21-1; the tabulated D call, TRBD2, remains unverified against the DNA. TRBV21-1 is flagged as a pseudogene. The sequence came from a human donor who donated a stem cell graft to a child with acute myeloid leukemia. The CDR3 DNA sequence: TGTGCCAGCAGCACCCGACTAGCGCCTCAGTTCTTC. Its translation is CASSTRLAPQFF.